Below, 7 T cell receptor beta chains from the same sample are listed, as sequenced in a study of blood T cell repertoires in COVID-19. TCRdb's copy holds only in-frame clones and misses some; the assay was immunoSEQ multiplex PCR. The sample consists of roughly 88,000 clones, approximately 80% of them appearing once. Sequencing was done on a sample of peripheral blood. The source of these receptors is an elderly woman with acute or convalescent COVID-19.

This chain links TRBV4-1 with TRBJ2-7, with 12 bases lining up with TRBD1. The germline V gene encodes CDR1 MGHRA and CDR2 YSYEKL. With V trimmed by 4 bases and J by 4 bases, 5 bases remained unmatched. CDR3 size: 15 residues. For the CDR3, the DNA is TGCGCCAGCAGCCCGGGGACAGGGGGCGTTTACGAGCAGTACTTC. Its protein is CASSPGTGGVYEQYF.

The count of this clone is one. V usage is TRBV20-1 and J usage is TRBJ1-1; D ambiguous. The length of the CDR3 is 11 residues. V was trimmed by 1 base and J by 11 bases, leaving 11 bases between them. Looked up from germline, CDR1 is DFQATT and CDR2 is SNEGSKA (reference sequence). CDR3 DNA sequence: TGCAGTGCTAGAGCCCGGGATGGGGCTTTCTTT. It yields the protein CSARARDGAFF.

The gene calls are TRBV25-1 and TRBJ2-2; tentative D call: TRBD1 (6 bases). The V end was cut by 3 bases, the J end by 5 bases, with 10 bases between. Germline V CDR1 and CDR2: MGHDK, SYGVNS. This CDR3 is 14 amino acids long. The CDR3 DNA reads TGTGCCAGCAGTGAGGACAGACGTACCGGGGAGCTGTTTTTT. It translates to CASSEDRRTGELFF. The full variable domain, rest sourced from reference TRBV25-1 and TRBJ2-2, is EADIYQTPRYLVIGTGKKITLECSQTMGHDKMYWYQQDPGMELHLIHYSYGVNSTEKGDLSSESTVSRIRTEHFPLTLESARPSHTSQYLCASSEDRRTGELFFGEGSRLTVL.

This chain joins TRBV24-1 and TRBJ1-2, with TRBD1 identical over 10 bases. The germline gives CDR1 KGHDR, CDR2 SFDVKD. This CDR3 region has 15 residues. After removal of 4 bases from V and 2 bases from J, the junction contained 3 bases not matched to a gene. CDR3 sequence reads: CATSEEGQGNYGYTF. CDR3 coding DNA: TGTGCCACCAGTGAAGAGGGACAGGGGAACTATGGCTACACCTTC.

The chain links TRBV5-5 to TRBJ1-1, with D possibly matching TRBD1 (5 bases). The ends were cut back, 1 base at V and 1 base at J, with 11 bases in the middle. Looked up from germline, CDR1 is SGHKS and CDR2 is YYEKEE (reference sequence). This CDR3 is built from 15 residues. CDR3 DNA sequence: TGTGCCAGCAGCTTGACCGGGACTGAGAACACTGAAGCTTTCTTT. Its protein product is CASSLTGTENTEAFF.

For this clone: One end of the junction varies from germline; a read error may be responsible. The CDR3 DNA reads TGCAGTGCTATATCCGGGGACATCCGAATCTTC. The encoded protein is CSAISGDIRIF. The chain combines TRBV20-1 with TRBJ2-7; possible D gene TRBD1, 6 bases. Germline CDR1 is DFQATT and CDR2 is SNEGSKA (reference sequence). This CDR3 region has 11 residues.

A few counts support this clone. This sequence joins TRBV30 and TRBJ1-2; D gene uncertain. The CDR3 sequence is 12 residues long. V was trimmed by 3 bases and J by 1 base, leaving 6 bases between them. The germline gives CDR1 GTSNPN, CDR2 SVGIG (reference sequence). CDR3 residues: CAWSRVNYGYTF. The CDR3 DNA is TGTGCCTGGAGCCGAGTTAACTATGGCTACACCTTC.